Each of the 12 T cell receptor beta chains below was sequenced from the same sample in a study of technical replicates of blood from four donors. Clones were read by immunoSEQ multiplex PCR, and TCRdb kept only the in-frame ones, dropping some. The repertoire consists of under 90,000 clones, with roughly 94% occurring once and the leading ten covering 0.25%. Sequencing used T cells isolated from PBMCs. These receptors all come from a human donor in good health.

The chain is built from TRBV30 and TRBJ2-1; 8 bases are shared with TRBD2. The germline CDR1 and CDR2 sequences are GTSNPN and SVGIG (reference sequence). The CDR3 contains 15 residues. With 3 bases clipped from V and 6 bases from J, the junction kept 10 bases outside the gene matches. CDR3 DNA: TGTGCCTGGAGGTCTTTGAGCGGGAGACGCAATGAGCAGTTCTTC. It translates to CAWRSLSGRRNEQFF. Complete variable domain (other parts from reference TRBV30 and TRBJ2-1): SQTIHQWPATLVQPVGSPLSLECTVEGTSNPNLYWYRQAAGRGLQLLFYSVGIGQISSEVPQNLSASRPQDRQFILSSKKLLLSDSGFYLCAWRSLSGRRNEQFFGPGTRLTVL.

This clone has only a few counts. CDR3 sequence reads: CASSLLGGPNTEAFF. The CDR3 DNA reads as TGTGCCAGCAGCTTGTTGGGGGGGCCAAACACTGAAGCTTTCTTT. The chain recombines TRBV5-4 with TRBJ1-1; D might be TRBD1 (6 bases). This CDR3 has 15 amino acids. The germline V gene has CDR1 SGHNT and CDR2 YYREEE (reference sequence). The V and J ends lost 1 base and 2 bases respectively, with 12 bases between them.

V usage is TRBV6-1 and J usage is TRBJ2-2; the D is unclear. The CDR3 runs 14 residues. CDR1 is MNHNS and CDR2 is SASEGT in the germline V gene. The V end lost 7 bases, the J end lost 0 bases, and 9 bases lay between the germline ends. The CDR3 loop is CASMAGSNTGELFF. As DNA, the CDR3 is TGTGCCAGCATGGCCGGGTCGAACACCGGGGAGCTGTTTTTT.

The chain carries TRBV27 and TRBJ1-5; possibly TRBD1 for D (5 bases). This CDR3 region has 16 residues. Germline-derived CDR1 and CDR2 are MNHEY and SMNVEV (reference sequence). V was trimmed by 0 bases and J by 2 bases, leaving 11 bases between them. The CDR3 bases are TGTGCCAGCAGTTTATCGGGGGAGGACGGCAATCAGCCCCAGCATTTT. This sequence encodes CASSLSGEDGNQPQHF.

This chain uses TRBV29-1 with TRBJ1-4; 7 bases line up with TRBD1. Germline CDR1 SQVTM, CDR2 ANQGSEA. This CDR3 spans 16 amino acids. Losses at the gene ends were 4 bases for V and 0 bases for J; bases not matched to a gene: 8. CDR3: CSVATGAIPTNEKLFF. The DNA of the CDR3 is TGCAGCGTTGCAACAGGGGCCATTCCAACTAATGAAAAACTGTTTTTT. The variable domain in full, completed from reference TRBV29-1 and TRBJ1-4, reads SAVISQKPSRDICQRGTSLTIQCQVDSQVTMMFWYRQQPGQSLTLIATANQGSEATYESGFVIDKFPISRPNLTFSTLTVSNMSPEDSSIYLCSVATGAIPTNEKLFFGSGTQLSVL.

The V and J genes are TRBV7-9 and TRBJ1-5, with a weak D call TRBD1 (5 bases). The germline CDR1 and CDR2 sequences are SEHNR and FQNEAQ (reference sequence). This CDR3 contains 14 residues. V was trimmed by 3 bases and J by 1 base, leaving 7 bases between them. CDR3 sequence (DNA): TGTGCCAGCAGCTTTGCAGGGAGCAATCAGCCCCAGCATTTT. Protein sequence: CASSFAGSNQPQHF. Looking up the rest from reference TRBV7-9 and TRBJ1-5 gives the full variable domain: DTGVSQNPRHKITKRGQNVTFRCDPISEHNRLYWYRQTLGQGPEFLTYFQNEAQLEKSRLLSDRFSAERPKGSFSTLEIQRTEQGDSAMYLCASSFAGSNQPQHFGDGTRLSIL.

This chain joins TRBV27 and TRBJ1-4, with a tentative D call TRBD1 (6 bases). Trimming took 3 bases from V and 5 from J, leaving 13 bases between them. Germline loops: CDR1 MNHEY, CDR2 SMNVEV (reference sequence). The CDR3 is 15 residues long. The CDR3 reads CASSFGGALNEKLFF. DNA of the CDR3: TGTGCCAGCAGTTTTGGGGGGGCTTTAAATGAAAAACTGTTTTTT.

The rearrangement uses TRBV7-2 and TRBJ2-7; D perhaps matches TRBD1 (6 bases). V was clipped by 7 bases and J by 2 bases, with 15 bases between them. The germline V gene encodes CDR1 SGHTA and CDR2 FQGNSA. The CDR3 runs to 14 residues. The CDR3, as DNA: TGTGCCAGCAAAGATGGGGGCCGACCCTACGAGCAGTACTTC. Its translation is CASKDGGRPYEQYF. The full variable domain, rest sourced from reference TRBV7-2 and TRBJ2-7, is GAGVSQSPSNKVTEKGKDVELRCDPISGHTALYWYRQSLGQGLEFLIYFQGNSAPDKSGLPSDRFSAERTGGSVSTLTIQRTQQEDSAVYLCASKDGGRPYEQYFGPGTRLTVT.

The rearrangement joins TRBV6-6 to TRBJ1-1; 10 nucleotides agree with TRBD1. Germline values: CDR1 MNHNY, CDR2 SVGAGI (reference sequence). Germline trimming cut 6 bases from V and 6 bases from J; bases unmatched to any gene: 4. The CDR3 consists of 13 residues. The CDR3 spells CASSHGQGAEAFF. CDR3 sequence (DNA): TGTGCCAGCAGCCACGGACAGGGGGCTGAAGCTTTCTTT.

The chain has TRBV2 and TRBJ1-1; D is ambiguous. CDR1 and CDR2 (germline): SNHLY, FYNNEI. This CDR3 comprises 12 residues. Trimming took off 10 bases at V and 1 base at J, with 10 bases between the two ends. The CDR3 coding sequence is TGTGCCACCCAGGTATCGAACACTGAAGCTTTCTTT. Translation: CATQVSNTEAFF.

Only one count was recorded for this clone. The V and J genes are TRBV10-3 and TRBJ2-7; no reliable D call. V lost 4 bases and J 5 bases, leaving 9 bases between the germline ends. This CDR3 has 12 amino acids. Germline CDR1 and CDR2: ENHRY and SYGVKD. The CDR3 coding sequence is TGTGCCATCAGTGCCCTTCAGAACGAGCAGTACTTC. Its protein product is CAISALQNEQYF.

CDR3 DNA: TGTGCCATCACGGGACTAGCGGGAGGGGTCGAGCAGTACTTC. As protein: CAITGLAGGVEQYF. The rearrangement joins TRBV10-3 to TRBJ2-7; 16 bases agree with TRBD2. This CDR3 comprises 14 residues. Per the germline V gene, CDR1 is ENHRY and CDR2 is SYGVKD. V was clipped by 7 bases and J by 6 bases; unmatched bases: 3.